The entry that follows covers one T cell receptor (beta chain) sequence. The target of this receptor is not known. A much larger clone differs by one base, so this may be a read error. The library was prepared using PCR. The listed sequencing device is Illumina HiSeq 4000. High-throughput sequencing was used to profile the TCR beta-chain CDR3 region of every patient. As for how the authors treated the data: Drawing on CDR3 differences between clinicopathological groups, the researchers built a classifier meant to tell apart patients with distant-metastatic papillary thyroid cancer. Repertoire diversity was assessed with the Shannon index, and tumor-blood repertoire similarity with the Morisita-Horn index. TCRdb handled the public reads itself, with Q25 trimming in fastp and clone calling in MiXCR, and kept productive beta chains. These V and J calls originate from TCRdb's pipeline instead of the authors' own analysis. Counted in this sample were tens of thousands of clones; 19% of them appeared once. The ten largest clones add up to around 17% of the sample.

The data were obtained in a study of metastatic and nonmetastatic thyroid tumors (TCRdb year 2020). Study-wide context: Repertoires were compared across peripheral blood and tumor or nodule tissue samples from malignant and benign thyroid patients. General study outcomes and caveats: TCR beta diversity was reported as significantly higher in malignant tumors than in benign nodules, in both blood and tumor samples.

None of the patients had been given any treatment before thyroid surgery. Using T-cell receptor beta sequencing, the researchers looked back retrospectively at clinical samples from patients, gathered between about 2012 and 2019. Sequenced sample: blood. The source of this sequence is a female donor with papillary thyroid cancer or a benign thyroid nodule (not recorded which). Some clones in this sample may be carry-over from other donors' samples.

The DNA sequence is as follows: TGTGCCAGCAGTTTATCCCAGGGTGTGACCCAGTACTTC. Translated, it reads CASSLSQGVTQYF. This chain is built from TRBV27 and TRBJ2-5; TRBD1 is possibly the D segment (5 matching bases). The CDR3 runs 13 amino acids, cysteine and phenylalanine included. Of all the DNA, just the CDR3 is kept, 39 bases in frame from base 1. V is reduced by 0 bases and J by 7 bases, leaving a spacing of 9 bases between them. CDR1 and CDR2, per the germline V gene (reference sequence), are MNHEY and SMNVEV.